The TCR beta chain under discussion was sequenced for a study of regulatory T cells in long-lasting Graves disease. This clonotype was seen many times. The authors built TCR beta libraries using iRepertoire HTBI primers and Arm-PCR of CDR3 regions. TCRdb ran MiXCR on the multiplex PCR reads and lists one entry per CDR3 protein. The sample includes roughly 500,000 distinct CDR3 sequences, roughly 13% of them seen just once. With 7 bases removed from V and 0 bases from J, the gap between germline ends came to 22 bases. This CDR3 region has 19 residues. Germline lookup yields CDR1 MDHEN and CDR2 SYDVKM. Time point: newly diagnosed GD, antithyroid drugs for less than 3 months. From PBMCs, RNA was extracted and then used to make the TCR library. These same records also appear under a second study, on T cells in Graves' hyperthyroidism and ophthalmopathy.

The TCR sequence derives from a man aged 25 to 40 with Graves disease. Sequenced material: peripheral blood mononuclear cells (PBMCs), taken at new diagnosis, from a patient treated with antithyroid drugs. This chain uses TRBV28 with TRBJ2-6, with D tentatively TRBD1 (7 bases). DNA for the CDR3: TGTGCCAGCATGGTCGGAGGGGGCGGAAGTAGCTCTGGGGCCAACGTCCTGACTTTC. This translates into CASMVGGGGSSSGANVLTF.